Ten or more counts support the clone carrying this TCR beta chain. Its cognate antigen is unknown. Conversion of TCR transcripts into cDNA relied on 5'RACE template switching, which added a universal primer site and UMIs. TCRdb used MiXCR to reprocess the 5' RACE reads, holding one entry per CDR3 protein. The sample holds about 550,000 distinct CDR3 sequences, over 15% seen once. This sample was taken from a study of T cells after yellow fever vaccination. Findings of the study overall: Sorted repertoires could include abundant contaminating clonotypes from bulk cells. In post-booster samples, most primary-vaccination clones reappeared (about 95% CD4, nearly 90% CD8).

The CDR3 is 15 amino acids. CDR1 and CDR2 (germline): ENHRY, SYGVKD. Trimming shortened V by 2 bases and J by 0 bases, and 11 bases separated the two germline ends. V usage is TRBV10-3 and J usage is TRBJ2-7; D tentatively reads TRBD1 or TRBD2 (5 bases each). The origin of this receptor is a man aged 25-45 years who received the YFV17D yellow fever vaccine. The specimen comprised PBMCs, sampled 15 days after the yellow fever booster vaccination. CDR3 sequence reads: CAISEGTVSSYEQYF. The CDR3 DNA follows: TGTGCCATCAGTGAGGGGACCGTAAGCTCCTACGAGCAGTACTTC.